A single sample is the source of the 8 T cell receptor beta chains below, sequenced in a study of cytomegalovirus exposure and HLA in healthy donors. Use of 60 Vbeta and 13 Jbeta primers characterized the PCR. Data came from immunoSEQ multiplex PCR; TCRdb stores just in-frame clones and leaves some out. The sample shows around 100,000 clones, approximately 70% of them seen only once. Specimen: PBMCs. The receptors here all came from a man younger than 45 in good health and CMV-seropositive.

This clone was found a few times. The genes are TRBV19 and TRBJ1-2; 7 bases match TRBD1. V lost 3 bases, J lost 6 bases, and 10 bases stayed unmatched. CDR3 length equals 15 residues. Germline V lookup: CDR1 LNHDA, CDR2 SQIVND (reference sequence). The CDR3 protein is CASSIGNRGINGYTF. The CDR3 nucleotides are TGTGCCAGTAGTATCGGTAACAGGGGTATTAATGGCTACACCTTC.

This clone was seen more than once but under ten times. The chain is built from TRBV10-1 and TRBJ2-2, with D maybe TRBD1 (6 bases). Between the trimmed V and J ends, which lost 5 bases and 1 base, there was a span of 8 bases. The CDR3 contains 14 residues. Germline-derived CDR1 and CDR2 are WNHNN and SYGVQD (reference sequence). This CDR3 is CASSLGQNTGELFF. CDR3 nucleotides: TGCGCCAGCAGTTTGGGACAGAACACCGGGGAGCTGTTTTTT.

V is TRBV16 and J is TRBJ2-5, with TRBD2 matching 9 bases. The better agreement between TRBJ2-7 and the DNA end casts doubt on the J call. CDR1 and CDR2 from the germline V gene are KGHSY and FQNENV. This CDR3 has 15 residues. This chain's CDR3 is CASSPVRGGHYEQYF. CDR3 bases: TGTGCCAGCAGCCCGGTGCGGGGGGGCCACTACGAGCAGTACTTC.

The chain combines TRBV7-9 with TRBJ2-4, with D possibly matching TRBD1 (6 bases). CDR1 SEHNR and CDR2 FQNEAQ come from the germline V gene (reference sequence). Trimming stripped 5 bases from V and 6 bases from J, with 11 bases between. The CDR3 contains 13 residues. In DNA form, the CDR3 reads TGTGCCAGCAGCCAAGGGACACGAAACATTCAGTACTTC. Encoded protein: CASSQGTRNIQYF.

This clone showed up just a few times. CDR3 protein: CASSPGGGHGYTF. For the CDR3, the DNA is TGTGCCAGCAGCCCCGGAGGGGGCCATGGCTACACCTTC. This chain uses TRBV7-8 with TRBJ1-2; 7 nucleotides agree with TRBD1. Germline lookup yields CDR1 SGHVS and CDR2 FQNEAQ. V gave up 5 bases and J gave up 6 bases; unmatched junction bases: 6. CDR3 length: 13 amino acids.

V is TRBV5-1 and J is TRBJ1-4; D may be TRBD1 (5 bases). Trimming shortened V by 1 base and J by 8 bases, and 12 bases separated the two germline ends. The CDR3 runs 14 residues. CDR1 and CDR2 from the germline V gene are SGHRS and YFSETQ. CDR3 sequence reads: CASSLRGEGEKLFF. The CDR3 region has the DNA TGCGCCAGCAGCTTGCGGGGGGAAGGGGAAAAACTGTTTTTT.

A single count supports this clone. The junction and the germline gene differ at one end; a read error may be behind it. V is TRBV13 and J is TRBJ2-3; 9 bases agree with TRBD2. The CDR3 sequence is 19 residues long. CDR1 and CDR2 from the germline V gene are PRHDT and FYEKMQ (reference sequence). The CDR3 is CASSLDKWGLATSTGTQYF. CDR3 nucleotide sequence: TGTGCCAGCAGCTTAGATAAGTGGGGACTAGCCACTAGCACAGGTACGCAGTATTTT.

The chain uses TRBV5-5 and TRBJ2-1, with TRBD2 matching 12 bases. Trimming cost V 4 bases and J 7 bases; bases outside gene matches: 9. Germline values: CDR1 SGHKS, CDR2 YYEKEE (reference sequence). This CDR3 is 16 amino acids long. CDR3: CASSLASGGAWNEQFF. In nucleotides, the CDR3 is TGTGCCAGCAGCCTGGCTAGCGGGGGGGCTTGGAATGAGCAGTTCTTC.